Sequencing of this T cell receptor (beta chain) was carried out in a study of cytomegalovirus exposure and HLA in healthy donors. Only a few counts were recorded for this clone. Primers for the PCR totalled 60 Vbeta and 13 Jbeta. Libraries were prepared by immunoSEQ multiplex PCR; TCRdb keeps only in-frame clonotypes and omits some of them. The data contain about 100,000 clones, roughly a tenth of them singletons. Germline-derived CDR1 and CDR2 are GTSNPN and SVGIG (reference sequence). The CDR3 is made up of 12 amino acids. V was clipped by 5 bases and J by 7 bases, with 12 bases between them. This clonotype was sampled from a man aged 35-49 years in good health and CMV-seropositive. This chain uses TRBV30 with TRBJ2-1, with D tentatively TRBD2 (6 bases). Specimen: PBMCs. The CDR3 here is CAWAGGGNEQFF. CDR3 DNA sequence: TGTGCCTGGGCGGGTGGGGGGAATGAGCAGTTCTTC.